The present TCR beta chain was sequenced within a study of blood T cell repertoires in COVID-19. In the authors' workflow: Amplification from reference gene primers served as the basis for estimated nucleated cell counts. Clones were read by immunoSEQ multiplex PCR, and TCRdb kept only the in-frame ones, dropping some. V and J calls and clone size follow that table, whereas D and trimming were derived from the DNA. The data hold hundreds of thousands of clones, with more than 75% observed a single time. Germline lookup yields CDR1 SGHTA and CDR2 FQGNSA. The CDR3 runs 16 residues. V was shortened by 2 bases and J by 6 bases, with 16 bases between the two germline ends. This clone is a singleton in its sample.

This TCR was recovered from a woman aged 50 to 60 with COVID-19, enrolled during active disease. The chain links TRBV7-2 to TRBJ2-2; TRBD2 is a possible D gene (6 bases). The sample taken for sequencing was peripheral blood. The CDR3 DNA follows: TGTGCCAGCAGCTTAAGGGGCGGGCGGGGCGCCGGGGAGCTGTTTTTT. Translated: CASSLRGGRGAGELFF.